Below, 20 T cell receptor beta chains from the same sample are listed, as sequenced in a study of cytomegalovirus exposure and HLA in healthy donors. 60 Vbeta and 13 Jbeta primers were used in PCR. The repertoire was sequenced with immunoSEQ multiplex PCR; TCRdb's copy has only in-frame clones and lacks some. The sample shows 90,000 or so clones, 82% of them seen only once. Specimen: PBMCs. The receptors shown here come from a man aged 45-65 years in good health and CMV-seronegative.

The gene calls are TRBV28 and TRBJ1-5, with TRBD1 identical over 11 bases. The CDR3 is made up of 14 amino acids. CDR1 is MDHEN and CDR2 is SYDVKM in the germline V gene. Trimming took 4 bases from V and 7 from J; bases not matched to a gene: 3. CDR3 nucleotide sequence: TGTGCCAGCAGTTGGACAGGGGGCTTCCAGCCCCAGCATTTT. Translation: CASSWTGGFQPQHF.

J is TRBJ2-1 and V is TRBV7-9; D not resolved. This CDR3 region has 12 residues. Germline-derived CDR1 and CDR2 are SEHNR and FQNEAQ (reference sequence). V was cut by 2 bases and J by 8 bases, with 7 bases left in between. The CDR3, as DNA: TGTGCCAGCAGCTTATTTGTCGATGAGCAGTTCTTC. Translated, it gives CASSLFVDEQFF.

The chain carries TRBV7-2 and TRBJ1-5; D is undetermined. Per the germline V gene, CDR1 is SGHTA and CDR2 is FQGNSA. The length of the CDR3 is 15 residues. Trimming stripped 0 bases from V and 5 bases from J, with 11 bases between. CDR3 bases: TGTGCCAGCAGCTTAGCGAGGCAGGAGGATCAGCCCCAGCATTTT. This encodes CASSLARQEDQPQHF.

The chain links TRBV5-1 to TRBJ1-2; 7 nucleotides align to TRBD1. Germline lookup yields CDR1 SGHRS and CDR2 YFSETQ. V was pared by 5 bases and J by 2 bases, with 9 bases of the junction left unmatched. The CDR3 runs to 15 residues. Written as DNA, the CDR3 is TGCGCCAGCAGTCCATCTCAGGGGGTAAACTATGGCTACACCTTC. Translating it yields CASSPSQGVNYGYTF.

This clone has a handful of counts. The V gene is TRBV7-9, the J gene TRBJ2-7; 9 bases fit TRBD2. Germline CDR1 and CDR2: SEHNR and FQNEAQ (reference sequence). The V segment lost 11 bases and the J segment 6 bases; nucleotides outside the gene matches: 8. The CDR3 spans 12 residues. CDR3 amino acids: CALEGAGGEQYF. CDR3 bases: TGTGCCCTGGAGGGAGCGGGGGGCGAGCAGTACTTC.

J is TRBJ2-4 and V is TRBV6-1, with TRBD2 as a possible D gene (6 bases). The V gene's germline CDR1 is MNHNS and CDR2 SASEGT. Trimming cost V 6 bases and J 6 bases, with 12 bases left between them. The CDR3 is made up of 13 amino acids. CDR3 coding DNA: TGTGCCAGCAGCCTGGACTATTTAAACATTCAGTACTTC. This gives the protein CASSLDYLNIQYF.

The chain uses TRBV27 and TRBJ1-5; D perhaps matches TRBD1 (5 bases). With 5 bases removed from V and 6 bases from J, the gap between germline ends came to 11 bases. There are 13 residues in the CDR3. CDR1 is MNHEY, CDR2 SMNVEV, per germline (reference sequence). CDR3 sequence: CASSPQGAQPQHF. CDR3 nucleotide sequence: TGTGCCAGCAGTCCTCAGGGTGCTCAGCCCCAGCATTTT.

The chain recombines TRBV29-1 with TRBJ2-1, with 12 bases matching TRBD1. Trimming cost V 6 bases and J 4 bases; bases outside gene matches: 1. Germline V gene sequence: CDR1 SQVTM, CDR2 ANQGSEA. CDR3 size: 13 residues. The CDR3 region is CSVGQGAYNEQFF. Here the CDR3 DNA reads TGCAGCGTGGGACAGGGGGCTTACAATGAGCAGTTCTTC.

The V and J genes are TRBV6-5 and TRBJ1-2, with 7 bases lining up with TRBD1. Germline values: CDR1 MNHEY, CDR2 SVGAGI. The ends lost 6 bases at V and 7 bases at J; junction bases unmatched: 8. This CDR3 comprises 13 residues. CDR3: CASSQDRSSGYTF. In DNA form, the CDR3 reads TGTGCCAGCAGCCAGGACAGGTCTAGTGGCTACACCTTC.

The V and J genes are TRBV2 and TRBJ2-7; no reliable D call. V lost 0 bases and J 2 bases, leaving 14 bases between the germline ends. Germline values: CDR1 SNHLY, CDR2 FYNNEI. The CDR3 extends over 16 amino acids. The CDR3 coding sequence is TGTGCCAGCAGTGAAGCGCTTCCCAGGAACACCTACGAGCAGTACTTC. It encodes CASSEALPRNTYEQYF.

This chain connects TRBV7-9 to TRBJ2-7; TRBD2 matches at 7 bases. The CDR3 runs to 14 residues. Unmatched junction bases numbered 5, after V lost 5 bases and J lost 1 base. Per the germline V gene, CDR1 is SEHNR and CDR2 is FQNEAQ (reference sequence). This CDR3 is CASSRLAGSYEQYF. In DNA, the CDR3 is TGTGCCAGCAGCAGATTAGCGGGTTCCTACGAGCAGTACTTC.

The chain couples TRBV2 to TRBJ1-2; 8 bases agree with TRBD1. CDR1 SNHLY and CDR2 FYNNEI come from the germline V gene. CDR3 length: 15 residues. Germline trimming cut 5 bases from V and 4 bases from J; bases unmatched to any gene: 9. Here the CDR3 DNA reads TGTGCCAGCAGTAAGGGGGGGACAGGAGGCTATGGCTACACCTTC. Its translation: CASSKGGTGGYGYTF.

The chain has TRBV5-5 and TRBJ2-3; D might be TRBD1 (5 bases). The germline V gene encodes CDR1 SGHKS and CDR2 YYEKEE (reference sequence). Trimming left V 2 bases short and J 2 bases short, with 9 bases between. This CDR3 is built from 14 residues. Here the CDR3 reads CASSLRTITDTQYF. The CDR3 nucleotides read TGTGCCAGCAGCTTACGGACAATCACAGATACGCAGTATTTT.

V is TRBV6-5 and J is TRBJ1-5, with D possibly being TRBD1 (5 bases). CDR3 size: 15 residues. The ends were cut back, 6 bases at V and 4 bases at J, with 16 bases in the middle. Germline loops: CDR1 MNHEY, CDR2 SVGAGI. DNA for the CDR3: TGTGCCAGCAGGACCGGGACGGCGGGGAATCAGCCCCAGCATTTT. Translating gives CASRTGTAGNQPQHF.

The V and J genes are TRBV29-1 and TRBJ1-1, with D possibly matching TRBD1 (5 bases). Trimming shortened V by 3 bases and J by 0 bases, and 11 bases separated the two germline ends. The length of the CDR3 is 14 residues. Per germline, CDR1 SQVTM and CDR2 ANQGSEA. The CDR3 DNA follows: TGCAGCGTTGATCGACGGGGGATGAACACTGAAGCTTTCTTT. Amino acid sequence: CSVDRRGMNTEAFF.

Remarks on this clone: Distinct nucleotide sequences in the sample also encode this CDR3. The gene calls are TRBV5-1 and TRBJ2-7; D may be TRBD1 (6 bases). With 0 bases removed from V and 0 bases from J, the gap between germline ends came to 10 bases. The V gene's germline CDR1 is SGHRS and CDR2 YFSETQ. The CDR3 consists of 15 residues. CDR3 bases: TGCGCCAGCAGCTTGGGGCAGGGGAGCTCCTACGAGCAGTACTTC. Translation gives CASSLGQGSSYEQYF.

The rearrangement uses TRBV28 and TRBJ1-2, with 7 bases that match TRBD1. The V segment lost 6 bases and the J segment 2 bases; nucleotides outside the gene matches: 12. CDR3 length: 16 residues. Per germline, CDR1 MDHEN and CDR2 SYDVKM. The CDR3 sequence is CASSSPGDSLNYGYTF. The CDR3 DNA reads as TGTGCCAGCAGCTCCCCGGGGGACAGCTTGAACTATGGCTACACCTTC.

The chain has TRBV27 and TRBJ2-3; the D gene is possibly TRBD2 (5 bases). The CDR3 covers 14 residues. CDR1 and CDR2 (germline): MNHEY, SMNVEV (reference sequence). Trimming left V 3 bases short and J 4 bases short, with 11 bases between. CDR3 nucleotides: TGTGCCAGCAGTTTTGGCGGGTTAGCAGATACGCAGTATTTT. Encoded protein: CASSFGGLADTQYF.

The chain joins TRBV5-1 to TRBJ2-7, with 12 bases fitting TRBD2. J lost 2 bases, V lost 3 bases, and 6 bases had no gene match. The CDR3 is 16 amino acids. The germline gives CDR1 SGHRS, CDR2 YFSETQ. CDR3: CASSSSGRASPYEQYF. As DNA, the CDR3 is TGCGCCAGCAGCTCTAGCGGGAGGGCCAGCCCCTACGAGCAGTACTTC.

V gene TRBV9 combines with J gene TRBJ1-2, with TRBD1 matching over 7 bases. The CDR3 consists of 15 residues. J gave up 0 bases and V 0 bases, and 2 bases lay outside the gene matches. The germline V gene has CDR1 SGDLS and CDR2 YYNGEE. Here the CDR3 reads CASSVGGTANYGYTF. The CDR3 coding sequence is TGTGCCAGCAGCGTAGGAGGGACAGCTAACTATGGCTACACCTTC.